Shown below are 5 T cell receptor beta chains from a single sample sequenced in a study of cytomegalovirus exposure and HLA in healthy donors (dated by TCRdb to about 2017). Preparation of the library involved the immunoSEQ multiplex PCR assay. For the multiplex PCR, a mixture combining 60 forward primers for TCR Vbeta segments and 13 reverse primers for TCR Jbeta segments was used. The table was pulled from immuneACCESS by TCRdb, which kept in-frame rearrangements only. Such tables lose some clones; where checked, under half of the loss comes from unresolved V genes, and the rest has no known cause. This sample lists roughly 180,000 clones; 70% to 80% were detected once. The ten largest make up roughly 1.4% of the sample. The sequencing sample was made of PBMCs. These receptors were obtained from a man younger than 35 in good health and CMV-seronegative.

The chain uses TRBV6-1 and TRBJ2-7; 10 nucleotides match TRBD1. Germline CDR1 is MNHNS and CDR2 is SASEGT. The CDR3 runs to 15 residues. V trimming: 2 bases; J trimming: 13 bases; junction bases outside the gene matches: 14. CDR3 sequence: CASSEKNRDRGSRYF. DNA for the CDR3: TGTGCCAGCAGTGAAAAAAACCGGGACAGGGGTTCGCGATACTTC.

The rearrangement joins TRBV7-9 to TRBJ1-1, with TRBD1 matching 7 bases. This CDR3 has 16 residues. V shed 4 bases, J shed 0 bases, and the junction held 8 bases outside the gene matches. The germline gives CDR1 SEHNR, CDR2 FQNEAQ (reference sequence). DNA for the CDR3: TGTGCCAGCAGCTGGACAGGCCCGTGGATGAACACTGAAGCTTTCTTT. It yields the protein CASSWTGPWMNTEAFF. Using reference TRBV7-9 and TRBJ1-1 for the parts outside the CDR3, the full variable domain is DTGVSQNPRHKITKRGQNVTFRCDPISEHNRLYWYRQTLGQGPEFLTYFQNEAQLEKSRLLSDRFSAERPKGSFSTLEIQRTEQGDSAMYLCASSWTGPWMNTEAFFGQGTRLTVV.

J is TRBJ2-1 and V is TRBV23-1; D possibly corresponds to TRBD2 (6 bases). TRBV23-1 qualifies as an ORF whose function is uncertain. The germline V and J ends were trimmed by 4 bases and 5 bases, with 15 bases remaining between them. The CDR3 runs to 15 residues. The CDR3 DNA reads TGCGCCAGCAGTCGCCGACTAGGACCCCACAATGAGCAGTTCTTC. Encoded protein: CASSRRLGPHNEQFF.

The V call is TRBV11-2, the J call TRBJ2-5; 10 positions match TRBD1. Germline assignment: CDR1 SGHAT and CDR2 FQNNGV. The junction had 0 bases not matched to a gene; V was cut back by 1 base and J by 4 bases. CDR3 length equals 14 residues. The DNA of the CDR3 is TGTGCCAGCAGCTTAGGGACAGGGGGAGAGACCCAGTACTTC. It translates to CASSLGTGGETQYF.

This chain connects TRBV5-1 to TRBJ2-1, with TRBD2 matching 12 bases. V shed 0 bases, J shed 6 bases, and the junction held 7 bases outside the gene matches. The CDR3 contains 17 residues. Germline values: CDR1 SGHRS, CDR2 YFSETQ. The CDR3 DNA sequence: TGCGCCAGCAGCTTGGTGTCTAGCGGGAGGGGAGGCAATGAGCAGTTCTTC. Translated, it gives CASSLVSSGRGGNEQFF.